This TCR beta chain derives from a study of blood T cell repertoires in COVID-19. Study-wide background: T cells, B-cell-depleted T cells, or PBMCs provided the cDNA or gDNA that served as material.

Germline values: CDR1 ENHRY, CDR2 SYGVKD. V shed 0 bases, J shed 5 bases, and the junction held 10 bases outside the gene matches. There are 16 residues in the CDR3. Sequenced by immunoSEQ multiplex PCR; TCRdb stores in-frame clones only, minus some. The table has about 80,000 clones, roughly 79% seen once. The chain employs TRBV10-3 and TRBJ2-7; 7 nucleotides agree with TRBD2. This sequence originates from a human donor in a cohort sampled during active COVID-19. Sequenced sample: peripheral blood. The CDR3 DNA sequence: TGTGCCATCAGTGAGTCTCTGGGGAGGGCTAACAACGAGCAGTACTTC. The encoded protein is CAISESLGRANNEQYF.